Listed here are 8 T cell receptor beta chains from one sample, sequenced in a study of CXCR3-negative and CXCR3-positive naive CD8 T cells. Study outcomes and limitations: Comparison of naive cells showed more hydrophobic TRB CDR3s in CXCR3-positive than in CXCR3-negative naive cells.

No antigen has been identified for these receptors. TRB cDNA libraries were made by UMI-labeled 5' RACE. Following a re-call of the 5' RACE reads, TCRdb has one entry per CDR3 protein and lacks DNA. This sample's table reports 150,000 to 180,000 distinct CDR3 sequences. Input material: naive CXCR3+ CD8+ T cells from blood. Subset defined: CD45RO-CCR7+CD27+CD95- naive CD8+ T cells expressing CXCR3 (TNR3+). The origin of the receptors is a human donor in good health. Some clones in this sample may be carry-over from other donors' samples.

This rearrangement joins TRBV28 to TRBJ2-3. The CDR3 sequence is 12 residues long. CDR1 and CDR2 (germline): MDHEN, SYDVKM. The CDR3 sequence is CASTEPTDTQYF.

This chain uses TRBV28 with TRBJ2-2; TCRdb calls TRBD2, which cannot be checked without DNA. This CDR3 contains 15 residues. CDR1 and CDR2 (germline): MDHEN, SYDVKM. The CDR3 sequence is CASSLLMRGTGELFF.

This chain links TRBV7-6 with TRBJ2-7. Germline V gene lookup returns CDR1 SGHVS and CDR2 FNYEAQ. This CDR3 spans 13 amino acids. The CDR3: CARSQKAVYEQYF.

This sequence joins TRBV15 and TRBJ1-1; the D call from TCRdb, TRBD1, cannot be confirmed without DNA. This CDR3 contains 13 residues. The germline V gene encodes CDR1 LNHNV and CDR2 YYDKDF (reference sequence). The CDR3 protein is CATGRGGNTEAFF.

V is TRBV25-1 and J is TRBJ2-7; without DNA, the TCRdb call of TRBD1 cannot be checked. CDR3 length equals 13 residues. Germline V gene data show CDR1 as MGHDK and CDR2 as SYGVNS. CDR3 residues: CASSHPGNYEQYF.

The chain carries TRBV5-1 and TRBJ2-7; TCRdb's D gene call, TRBD1, goes unchecked for lack of DNA. Germline CDR1 SGHRS, CDR2 YFSETQ. CDR3 length: 14 residues. CDR3 protein: CASSLEGETYEQYF. The full variable domain, with the rest looked up from reference TRBV5-1 and TRBJ2-7, is KAGVTQTPRYLIKTRGQQVTLSCSPISGHRSVSWYQQTPGQGLQFLFEYFSETQRNKGNFPGRFSGRQFSNSRSEMNVSTLELGDSALYLCASSLEGETYEQYFGPGTRLTVT.

The chain uses TRBV14 and TRBJ2-7. Germline V gene lookup returns CDR1 SGHDN and CDR2 FVKESK. CDR3 size: 14 residues. CDR3 amino acids: CASSQTGMLYEQYF. The entire variable domain, with the rest obtained from reference TRBV14 and TRBJ2-7, is as follows: EAGVTQFPSHSVIEKGQTVTLRCDPISGHDNLYWYRRVMGKEIKFLLHFVKESKQDESGMPNNRFLAERTGGTYSTLKVQPAELEDSGVYFCASSQTGMLYEQYFGPGTRLTVT.

The chain employs TRBV3-1 and TRBJ2-6. The CDR3 runs to 18 residues. Germline V gene data show CDR1 as LGHDT and CDR2 as YNNKEL (reference sequence). The CDR3 loop reads CASSHEMMDFSGANVLTF.